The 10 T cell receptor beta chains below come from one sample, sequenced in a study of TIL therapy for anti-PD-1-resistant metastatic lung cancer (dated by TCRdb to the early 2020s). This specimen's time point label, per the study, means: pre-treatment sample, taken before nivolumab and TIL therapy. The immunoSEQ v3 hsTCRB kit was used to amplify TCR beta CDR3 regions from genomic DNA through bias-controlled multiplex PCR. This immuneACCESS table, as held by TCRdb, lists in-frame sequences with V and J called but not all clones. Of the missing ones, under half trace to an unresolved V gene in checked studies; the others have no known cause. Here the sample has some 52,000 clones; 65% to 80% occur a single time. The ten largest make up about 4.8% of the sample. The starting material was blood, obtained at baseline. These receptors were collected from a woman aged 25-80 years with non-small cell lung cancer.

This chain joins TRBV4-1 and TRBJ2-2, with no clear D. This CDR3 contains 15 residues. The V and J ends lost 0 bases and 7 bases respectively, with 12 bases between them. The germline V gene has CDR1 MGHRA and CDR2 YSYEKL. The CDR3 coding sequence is TGCGCCAGCAGCCAAGATTGGTCCTCAAACGGGGAGCTGTTTTTT. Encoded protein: CASSQDWSSNGELFF.

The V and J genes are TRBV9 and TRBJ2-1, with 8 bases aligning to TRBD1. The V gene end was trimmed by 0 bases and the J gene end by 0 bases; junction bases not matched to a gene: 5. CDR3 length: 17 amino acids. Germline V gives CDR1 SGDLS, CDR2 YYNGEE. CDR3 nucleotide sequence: TGTGCCAGCAGCGTAGTAACAGGGGGTCTCTCCTACAATGAGCAGTTCTTC. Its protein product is CASSVVTGGLSYNEQFF.

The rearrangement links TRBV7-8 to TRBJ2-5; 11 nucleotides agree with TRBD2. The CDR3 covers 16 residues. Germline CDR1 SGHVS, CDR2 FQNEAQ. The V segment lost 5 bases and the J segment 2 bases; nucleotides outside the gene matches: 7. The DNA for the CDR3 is TGTGCCAGCAGCAGTAGACTAGCGGGAATTCAAGAGACCCAGTACTTC. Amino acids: CASSSRLAGIQETQYF.

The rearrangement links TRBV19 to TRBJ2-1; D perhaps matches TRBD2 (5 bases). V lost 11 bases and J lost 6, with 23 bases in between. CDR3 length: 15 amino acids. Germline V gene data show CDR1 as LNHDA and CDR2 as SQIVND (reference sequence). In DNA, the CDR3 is TGTGCCGGATCCCGACCCGGAGGCCGCAGCAATGAGCAGTTCTTC. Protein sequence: CAGSRPGGRSNEQFF. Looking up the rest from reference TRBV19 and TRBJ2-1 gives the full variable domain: DGGITQSPKYLFRKEGQNVTLSCEQNLNHDAMYWYRQDPGQGLRLIYYSQIVNDFQKGDIAEGYSVSREKKESFPLTVTSAQKNPTAFYLCAGSRPGGRSNEQFFGPGTRLTVL.

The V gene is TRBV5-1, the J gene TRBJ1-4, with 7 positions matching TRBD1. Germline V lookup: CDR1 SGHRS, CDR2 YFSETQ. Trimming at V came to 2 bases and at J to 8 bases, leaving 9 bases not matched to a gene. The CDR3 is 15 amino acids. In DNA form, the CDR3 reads TGCGCCAGCAGCTTATCTACAGGGGAGTGGGAAAAACTGTTTTTT. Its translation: CASSLSTGEWEKLFF.

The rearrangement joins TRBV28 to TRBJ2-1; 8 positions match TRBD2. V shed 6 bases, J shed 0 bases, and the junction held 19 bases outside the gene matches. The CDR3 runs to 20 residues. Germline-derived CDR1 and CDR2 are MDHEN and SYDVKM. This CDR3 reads CASSTNPWSGSPNSYNEQFF. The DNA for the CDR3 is TGTGCCAGCAGCACCAACCCTTGGAGCGGGAGCCCTAACTCCTACAATGAGCAGTTCTTC.

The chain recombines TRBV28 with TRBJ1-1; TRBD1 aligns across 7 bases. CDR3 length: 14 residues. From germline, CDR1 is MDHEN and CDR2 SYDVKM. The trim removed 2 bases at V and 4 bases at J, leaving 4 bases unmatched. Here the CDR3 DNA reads TGTGCCAGCAGTTTAAAAGACAGGGCCACTGAAGCTTTCTTT. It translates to CASSLKDRATEAFF. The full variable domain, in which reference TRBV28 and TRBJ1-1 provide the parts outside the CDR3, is DVKVTQSSRYLVKRTGEKVFLECVQDMDHENMFWYRQDPGLGLRLIYFSYDVKMKEKGDIPEGYSVSREKKERFSLILESASTNQTSMYLCASSLKDRATEAFFGQGTRLTVV.

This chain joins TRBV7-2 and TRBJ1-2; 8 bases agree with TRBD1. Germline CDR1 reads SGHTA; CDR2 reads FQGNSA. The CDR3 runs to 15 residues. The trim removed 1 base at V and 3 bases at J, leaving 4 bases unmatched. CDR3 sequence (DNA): TGTGCCAGCAGCTTAGATGCAGGGGGCGACTATGGCTACACCTTC. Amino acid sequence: CASSLDAGGDYGYTF. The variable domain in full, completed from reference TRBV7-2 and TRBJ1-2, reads GAGVSQSPSNKVTEKGKDVELRCDPISGHTALYWYRQSLGQGLEFLIYFQGNSAPDKSGLPSDRFSAERTGGSVSTLTIQRTQQEDSAVYLCASSLDAGGDYGYTFGSGTRLTVV.

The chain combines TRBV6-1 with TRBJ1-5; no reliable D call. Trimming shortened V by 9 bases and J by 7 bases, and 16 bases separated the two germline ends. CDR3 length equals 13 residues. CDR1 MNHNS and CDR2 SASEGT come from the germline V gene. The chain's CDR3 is CASTERERQPQHF. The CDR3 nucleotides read TGTGCCAGTACGGAGAGGGAGCGCCAGCCCCAGCATTTT.

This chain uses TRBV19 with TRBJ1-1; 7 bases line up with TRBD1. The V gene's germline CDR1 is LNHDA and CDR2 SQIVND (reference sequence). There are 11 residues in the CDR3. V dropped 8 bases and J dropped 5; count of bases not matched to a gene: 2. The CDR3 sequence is CASRRGTEAFF. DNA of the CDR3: TGTGCCAGTCGCAGGGGGACTGAAGCTTTCTTT.